This entry lists 28 T cell receptor beta chains sequenced from one sample in a study of blood T cell repertoires in COVID-19. Using immunoSEQ multiplex PCR, the repertoire was profiled, and TCRdb retains in-frame clones only, with some absent. Here the sample spans over 200,000 clones, roughly 87% being singletons. The sample was peripheral blood. The receptors were gathered from a man aged 40-50 years with active or convalescent COVID-19.

This sequence joins TRBV5-1 and TRBJ2-5; 12 positions match TRBD1. Germline V gives CDR1 SGHRS, CDR2 YFSETQ. This CDR3 contains 15 residues. V lost 3 bases and J lost 4; bases outside the gene matches: 4. Here the CDR3 reads CASSSRDRGRETQYF. CDR3 DNA: TGCGCCAGCAGCTCCCGGGACAGGGGGCGAGAGACCCAGTACTTC.

The chain uses TRBV5-1 and TRBJ1-1, with a tentative D call TRBD1 (5 bases). CDR3 length: 13 amino acids. The germline CDR1 and CDR2 sequences are SGHRS and YFSETQ. Trimming stripped 6 bases from V and 1 base from J, with 10 bases between. The CDR3 protein is CASKLQENTEAFF. DNA for the CDR3: TGCGCCAGCAAATTACAGGAGAACACTGAAGCTTTCTTT.

V and J are TRBV6-5 and TRBJ1-5; unclear D gene. Trimming left V 4 bases short and J 0 bases short, with 10 bases between. CDR1 and CDR2 (germline): MNHEY, SVGAGI. There are 15 residues in the CDR3. DNA of the CDR3: TGTGCCAGCAGTTTGGGAGGGAATAGCAATCAGCCCCAGCATTTT. Translating gives CASSLGGNSNQPQHF.

This clone showed up just a few times. The rearrangement links TRBV11-1 to TRBJ2-7; D is perhaps TRBD2 (7 bases). Germline loops: CDR1 SGHAT, CDR2 FQDESV (reference sequence). The V and J ends lost 0 bases and 5 bases respectively, with 8 bases between them. CDR3 length equals 13 residues. The CDR3 sequence: CASSLAGGDEQYF. DNA of the CDR3: TGTGCCAGCAGCTTAGCAGGGGGGGACGAGCAGTACTTC.

The CDR3 region has the DNA TGTGCCAGCAGCCTGGGACAGGGGAATGAAAAACTGTTTTTT. Its translation is CASSLGQGNEKLFF. The rearrangement uses TRBV5-5 and TRBJ1-4, with 10 bases matching TRBD1. CDR3 length equals 14 residues. V shed 4 bases and J 5 bases; nucleotides not matched to a gene: 2. The germline V gene has CDR1 SGHKS and CDR2 YYEKEE (reference sequence).

The J gene is TRBJ2-2, the V gene TRBV28, with D hard to call. Germline CDR1 reads MDHEN; CDR2 reads SYDVKM. V was clipped by 6 bases and J by 3 bases, with 8 bases between them. This CDR3 has 13 amino acids. This CDR3 reads CASSLTYTGELFF. For the CDR3, the DNA is TGTGCCAGCAGCCTAACCTACACCGGGGAGCTGTTTTTT.

CDR3 loop: CASSQPWHNEQFF. The CDR3, as DNA: TGTGCCAGTTCCCAACCTTGGCACAATGAGCAGTTCTTC. This chain uses TRBV19 with TRBJ2-1; no firm D call. The CDR3 contains 13 residues. Germline CDR1 and CDR2: LNHDA and SQIVND (reference sequence). V was pared by 8 bases and J by 5 bases, with 13 bases between. Based on the CDR3 plus reference TRBV19 and TRBJ2-1, the full variable domain is DGGITQSPKYLFRKEGQNVTLSCEQNLNHDAMYWYRQDPGQGLRLIYYSQIVNDFQKGDIAEGYSVSREKKESFPLTVTSAQKNPTAFYLCASSQPWHNEQFFGPGTRLTVL.

The rearrangement uses TRBV19 and TRBJ1-2; D is unclear. This CDR3 has 14 amino acids. The ends were cut back, 5 bases at V and 1 base at J, with 11 bases in the middle. Germline V lookup: CDR1 LNHDA, CDR2 SQIVND (reference sequence). CDR3 in amino acids: CASSPGYRNYGYTF. The CDR3 nucleotides read TGTGCCAGTAGTCCAGGTTACCGTAACTATGGCTACACCTTC. The entire variable domain, with the rest obtained from reference TRBV19 and TRBJ1-2, is as follows: DGGITQSPKYLFRKEGQNVTLSCEQNLNHDAMYWYRQDPGQGLRLIYYSQIVNDFQKGDIAEGYSVSREKKESFPLTVTSAQKNPTAFYLCASSPGYRNYGYTFGSGTRLTVV.

The rearrangement uses TRBV27 and TRBJ2-7; 8 nucleotides align to TRBD2. V lost 2 bases, J lost 2 bases, and 2 bases stayed unmatched. There are 14 residues in the CDR3. The germline V gene has CDR1 MNHEY and CDR2 SMNVEV (reference sequence). The CDR3 DNA reads TGTGCCAGCAGTTTAGGTAGCGGGGCCTACGAGCAGTACTTC. Protein: CASSLGSGAYEQYF.

This chain links TRBV6-5 with TRBJ1-6, with TRBD1 identical over 8 bases. V was clipped by 2 bases and J by 5 bases; unmatched bases: 5. The CDR3 sequence is 16 residues long. CDR1 is MNHEY and CDR2 is SVGAGI in the germline V gene. The CDR3 here is CASSYRAGGNNSPLHF. CDR3 nucleotide sequence: TGTGCCAGCAGTTACAGGGCAGGGGGCAATAATTCACCCCTCCACTTT.

The rearrangement joins TRBV2 to TRBJ2-1, with D perhaps matching TRBD2 (5 bases). The CDR3 has 13 amino acids. Trimming took off 3 bases at V and 6 bases at J, with 9 bases between the two ends. Germline CDR1 and CDR2: SNHLY and FYNNEI. Written as DNA, the CDR3 is TGTGCCAGCAGTGATACCGAGGGCAATGAGCAGTTCTTC. It yields the protein CASSDTEGNEQFF.

The table lists this clone with a count of one. CDR3 sequence (DNA): TGTGCCAGCAGCGTAGGGCCAACTAATGAAAAACTGTTTTTT. This encodes CASSVGPTNEKLFF. This rearrangement joins TRBV9 to TRBJ1-4, with D hard to call. V gave up 0 bases and J gave up 0 bases, with 3 bases separating them. The CDR3 has 14 amino acids. Germline lookup yields CDR1 SGDLS and CDR2 YYNGEE.

The rearrangement uses TRBV19 and TRBJ1-5, with D perhaps TRBD1 (6 bases). This CDR3 comprises 14 residues. The V gene lost 3 bases and the J gene lost 4 bases, with 10 bases spanning the gap. Germline V gene sequence: CDR1 LNHDA, CDR2 SQIVND (reference sequence). DNA of the CDR3: TGTGCCAGTAGTATCACAGGGAAAAATCAGCCCCAGCATTTT. This encodes CASSITGKNQPQHF.

This clone was recorded once. The rearrangement joins TRBV10-1 to TRBJ1-1, with a possible D match to TRBD1 (6 bases). V was trimmed by 7 bases and J by 4 bases, leaving 13 bases between them. The germline V gene has CDR1 WNHNN and CDR2 SYGVQD (reference sequence). CDR3 length equals 13 residues. CDR3 loop: CASMRTGSTEAFF. CDR3 DNA sequence: TGCGCCAGCATGAGAACAGGGAGCACTGAAGCTTTCTTT.

The J gene is TRBJ2-7, the V gene TRBV19, with 7 bases that match TRBD2. This CDR3 contains 13 residues. V shed 4 bases, J shed 7 bases, and the junction held 7 bases outside the gene matches. Germline V lookup: CDR1 LNHDA, CDR2 SQIVND (reference sequence). The CDR3 DNA is TGTGCCAGTAGTACCACGGGAGGAAGAGAGCAGTACTTC. It specifies CASSTTGGREQYF. Full variable domain (outside the CDR3, taken from reference TRBV19 and TRBJ2-7): DGGITQSPKYLFRKEGQNVTLSCEQNLNHDAMYWYRQDPGQGLRLIYYSQIVNDFQKGDIAEGYSVSREKKESFPLTVTSAQKNPTAFYLCASSTTGGREQYFGPGTRLTVT.

V and J are TRBV19 and TRBJ2-1; TRBD2 agrees at 11 bases. Germline CDR1 reads LNHDA; CDR2 reads SQIVND (reference sequence). The CDR3 contains 14 residues. V lost 6 bases and J lost 9; bases outside the gene matches: 7. The DNA for the CDR3 is TGTGCCAGTAGGACTAGCGGGAACTTCGTTGAGCAGTTCTTC. The encoded protein is CASRTSGNFVEQFF.

The chain is built from TRBV5-1 and TRBJ1-2; TRBD1 agrees at 10 bases. CDR3 length: 13 residues. Germline V lookup: CDR1 SGHRS, CDR2 YFSETQ. V gave up 4 bases and J gave up 6 bases; unmatched junction bases: 3. The CDR3 DNA reads TGCGCCAGCAGCAGACAGGGGGCGCATGGCTACACCTTC. It translates to CASSRQGAHGYTF.

The chain couples TRBV3-1 (or the pseudogene TRBV3-2) to TRBJ1-1; TRBD1 might be the D (5 bases). Trimming left V 4 bases short and J 1 base short, with 13 bases between. The CDR3 has 15 residues. The germline CDR1 and CDR2 sequences are LGHDT and YNNKEL (reference sequence). The CDR3 DNA follows: TGTGCCAGCAGCCCCCTGGGTAGGGGGAACACTGAAGCTTTCTTT. Encoded protein: CASSPLGRGNTEAFF.

This clone was counted a few times. CDR3 bases: TGTGCCGCCAAAGGGGGGGCATCTGGAAACACCATATATTTT. This codes for CAAKGGASGNTIYF. The chain links TRBV28 to TRBJ1-3; possible D gene TRBD1, 6 bases. With 11 bases removed from V and 1 base from J, the gap between germline ends came to 15 bases. CDR3 size: 14 residues. Germline-derived CDR1 and CDR2 are MDHEN and SYDVKM.

To note about this clone: A junction end diverges from the germline sequence, so it may reflect a read error. This chain joins TRBV2 and TRBJ1-1; a weak D match, TRBD1 (6 bases). This CDR3 has 15 residues. Germline CDR1 is SNHLY and CDR2 is FYNNEI. The CDR3 DNA sequence: TGTGCCACCAGTGAACAGGCGACAGGGAACACTGAAGCTTTCTTT. Encoded protein: CATSEQATGNTEAFF.

This clone was observed a single time. The rearrangement links TRBV30 to TRBJ1-3; the D is unclear. Germline CDR1 GTSNPN, CDR2 SVGIG (reference sequence). The CDR3 is 13 residues long. Trimming cost V 3 bases and J 0 bases, with 6 bases left between them. This CDR3 reads CAWSVGSGNTIYF. The DNA for the CDR3 is TGTGCCTGGAGCGTCGGCTCTGGAAACACCATATATTTT.

This sequence joins TRBV27 and TRBJ2-6; D possibly corresponds to TRBD1 (5 bases). Germline V gene sequence: CDR1 MNHEY, CDR2 SMNVEV (reference sequence). V lost 6 bases, J lost 4 bases, and 13 bases lay in between. The CDR3 totals 15 residues. This CDR3 reads CASSTDPGGANVLTF. In nucleotides, the CDR3 is TGTGCCAGCAGCACCGACCCAGGGGGGGCCAACGTCCTGACTTTC.

The CDR3 sequence: CASSIARGALYNEQFF. In DNA, the CDR3 is TGTGCCAGTAGTATAGCTCGGGGAGCCCTTTACAATGAGCAGTTCTTC. This sequence joins TRBV19 and TRBJ2-1; D possibly corresponds to TRBD2 (5 bases). Germline-derived CDR1 and CDR2 are LNHDA and SQIVND (reference sequence). The CDR3 is 16 amino acids. V was cut by 1 base and J by 4 bases, with 14 bases left in between.

CDR3 in DNA: TGTGCCAGCTCACCCCTTGGACAGGCGAAGAACACTGAAGCTTTCTTT. It translates to CASSPLGQAKNTEAFF. V usage is TRBV18 and J usage is TRBJ1-1, with 7 bases matching TRBD1. The CDR3 spans 16 residues. Trimming took 3 bases from V and 1 from J; bases not matched to a gene: 8. Germline V gene data show CDR1 as KGHSH and CDR2 as LQKENI.

The chain recombines TRBV5-8 with TRBJ2-3; TRBD2 might be the D (5 bases). This CDR3 spans 15 amino acids. V shed 0 bases and J shed 1 base, with 9 bases lying between them. Germline CDR1 reads SGHTS; CDR2 reads YDEGEE. As DNA, the CDR3 is TGTGCCAGCAGCTTGGTCGGTAGCGGCACAGATACGCAGTATTTT. Amino acids: CASSLVGSGTDTQYF. The whole variable domain, filled in from reference TRBV5-8 and TRBJ2-3, reads EAGVTQSPTHLIKTRGQQATLRCSPISGHTSVYWYQQALGLGLQFLLWYDEGEERNRGNFPPRFSGRQFPNYSSELNVNALELEDSALYLCASSLVGSGTDTQYFGPGTRLTVL.

The chain links TRBV28 to TRBJ1-5; TRBD1 matches 8 bases. This CDR3 spans 15 amino acids. Per germline, CDR1 MDHEN and CDR2 SYDVKM. The V segment lost 7 bases and the J segment 3 bases; nucleotides outside the gene matches: 8. The CDR3, as DNA: TGTGCCAGCAATCCACAGGGGGGGGTCAATCAGCCCCAGCATTTT. It codes for CASNPQGGVNQPQHF.

V gene TRBV6-6 combines with J gene TRBJ1-2, with 7 bases fitting TRBD1. Germline V lookup: CDR1 MNHNY, CDR2 SVGAGI (reference sequence). V dropped 0 bases and J dropped 3; count of bases not matched to a gene: 7. The CDR3 length is 16 residues. The CDR3 coding sequence is TGTGCCAGCAGTTACTCGAGGCAGGGGGGAGACTATGGCTACACCTTC. Translation: CASSYSRQGGDYGYTF.

The rearrangement joins TRBV5-4 to TRBJ1-2; TRBD1 aligns across 9 bases. Looked up from germline, CDR1 is SGHNT and CDR2 is YYREEE (reference sequence). V lost 5 bases to trimming and J lost 2 bases; unmatched junction nucleotides: 4. This CDR3 has 14 amino acids. For the CDR3, the DNA is TGTGCCAGCAGGTCACAGGGGGCGAACTATGGCTACACCTTC. Its protein product is CASRSQGANYGYTF.